The 3 T cell receptor beta chains presented below share a single source sample, sequenced in a study of long-term antiretroviral therapy in people with HIV. Survey-level immunoSEQ v3.0 assays were run. Clones were read by immunoSEQ multiplex PCR, and TCRdb kept only the in-frame ones, dropping some. This table holds about 24,000 clones, 75% to 85% found once. This sample comprised unsorted PBMCs, obtained 3 years after starting antiretroviral therapy. Receptors were obtained from a man aged 50 or older with HIV.

The V gene is TRBV7-8, the J gene TRBJ1-1; D remains unclear. V lost 1 base, J lost 0 bases, and 6 bases lay in between. Germline values: CDR1 SGHVS, CDR2 FQNEAQ. The CDR3 runs to 14 residues. The CDR3: CASSLEQLNTEAFF. CDR3 in DNA: TGTGCCAGCAGCTTAGAACAGTTGAACACTGAAGCTTTCTTT.

V is TRBV6-4 and J is TRBJ2-1; 7 positions agree with TRBD2. The CDR3 sequence is 13 residues long. Losses at the gene ends were 5 bases for V and 8 bases for J; bases not matched to a gene: 6. The V gene's germline CDR1 is MRHNA and CDR2 SNTAGT. The DNA for the CDR3 is TGTGCCAGCAGTCGGGGAGCGGGGTATGAGCAGTTCTTC. Residues: CASSRGAGYEQFF.

This clone was found a few times. The chain has TRBV5-1 and TRBJ1-5; tentative D call: TRBD1 (5 bases). Germline V gene lookup returns CDR1 SGHRS and CDR2 YFSETQ. The CDR3 length is 15 residues. Trimming shortened V by 4 bases and J by 4 bases, and 15 bases separated the two germline ends. The CDR3 DNA reads TGCGCCAGCAGCCCTTTTGGGGCAGCTAATCAGCCCCAGCATTTT. Translation: CASSPFGAANQPQHF.